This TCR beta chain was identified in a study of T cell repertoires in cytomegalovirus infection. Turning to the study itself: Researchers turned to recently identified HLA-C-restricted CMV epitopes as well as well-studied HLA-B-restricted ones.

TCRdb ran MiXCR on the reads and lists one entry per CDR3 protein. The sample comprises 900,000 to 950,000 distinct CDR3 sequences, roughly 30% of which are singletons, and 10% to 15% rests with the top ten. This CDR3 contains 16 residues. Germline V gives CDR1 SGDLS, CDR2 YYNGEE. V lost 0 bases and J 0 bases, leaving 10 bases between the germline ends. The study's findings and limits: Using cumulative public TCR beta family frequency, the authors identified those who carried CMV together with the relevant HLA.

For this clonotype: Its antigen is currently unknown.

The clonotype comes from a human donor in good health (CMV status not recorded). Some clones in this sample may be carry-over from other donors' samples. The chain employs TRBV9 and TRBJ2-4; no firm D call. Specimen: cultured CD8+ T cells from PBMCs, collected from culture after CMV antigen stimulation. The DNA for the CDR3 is TGTGCCAGCAGCGTAGGTTCAGAGCTAGCCAAAAACATTCAGTACTTC. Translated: CASSVGSELAKNIQYF.